This TCR beta chain was observed in a study of T cell repertoires in cytomegalovirus infection. Study at large: The public TCR beta signatures pointed to both CMV infection and matching HLA type.

Trimming stripped 6 bases from V and 9 bases from J, with 18 bases between. Germline CDR1 reads DFQATT; CDR2 reads SNEGSKA (reference sequence). CDR3 length: 13 residues. Study-level findings and limits: Dominating the ex vivo response were HLA-C-restricted CMV-specific TCR beta clonotypes. Totalled public TCR beta family frequency picked out people who carried CMV plus the relevant HLA.

TCRdb called the reads again in MiXCR, with one record for every CDR3 protein. The sample records 400,000 or so distinct CDR3 sequences, over 15% being singletons. On this clonotype itself: Its antigen is unknown.

Sample: PBMCs. The sequence came from a human donor in good health (CMV status not recorded). Some clones in this sample may be carry-over from other donors' samples. The gene calls are TRBV20-1 and TRBJ2-4, with D tentatively TRBD1 or TRBD2 (5 bases each). CDR3 DNA: TGCAGTGCCAACCGGGACCAGCCCGGCATTCAGTACTTC. Protein product: CSANRDQPGIQYF.